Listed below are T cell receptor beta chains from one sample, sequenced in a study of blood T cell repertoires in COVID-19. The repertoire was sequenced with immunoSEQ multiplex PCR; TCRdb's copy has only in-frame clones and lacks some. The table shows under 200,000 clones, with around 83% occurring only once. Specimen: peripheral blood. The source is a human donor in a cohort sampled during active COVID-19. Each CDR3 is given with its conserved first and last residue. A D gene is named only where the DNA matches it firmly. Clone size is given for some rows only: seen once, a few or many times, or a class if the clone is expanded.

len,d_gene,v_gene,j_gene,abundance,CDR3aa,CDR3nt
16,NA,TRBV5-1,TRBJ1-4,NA,CASSLANQATNEKLFF,TGCGCCAGCAGCTTGGCCAATCAGGCGACTAATGAAAAACTGTTTTTT
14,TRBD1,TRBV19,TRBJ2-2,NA,CASRDRGRTGELFF,TGTGCCAGTAGGGACAGGGGAAGGACCGGGGAGCTGTTTTTT
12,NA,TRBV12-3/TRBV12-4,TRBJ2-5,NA,CASSPRGETQYF,TGTGCCAGCAGCCCCAGGGGAGAGACCCAGTACTTC
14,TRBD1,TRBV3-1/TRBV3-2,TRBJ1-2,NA,CASSPGTGSYGYTF,TGTGCCAGCAGCCCCGGGACAGGGTCATATGGCTACACCTTC
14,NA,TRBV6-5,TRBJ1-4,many,CASKSGTTNEKLFF,TGTGCCAGCAAGTCCGGGACTACTAATGAAAAACTGTTTTTT
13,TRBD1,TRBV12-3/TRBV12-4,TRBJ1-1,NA,CASSQQGADEAFF,TGTGCCAGCAGTCAACAGGGGGCGGATGAAGCTTTCTTT
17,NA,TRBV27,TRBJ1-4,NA,CASSHLRTGTRNEKLFF,TGTGCCAGCAGTCACCTTAGGACCGGGACTCGGAATGAAAAACTGTTTTTT
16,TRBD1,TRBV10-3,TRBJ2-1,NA,CASPKPDRGPDNEQFF,TGTGCCAGCCCAAAGCCGGACAGGGGGCCCGACAATGAGCAGTTCTTC
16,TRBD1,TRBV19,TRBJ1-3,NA,CASSRTTGVSGNTIYF,TGTGCCAGTAGTCGGACTACAGGGGTCTCTGGAAACACCATATATTTT
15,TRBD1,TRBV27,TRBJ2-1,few,CASSARDRVFDEQFF,TGTGCCAGCAGTGCCCGGGACAGGGTGTTTGATGAGCAGTTCTTC
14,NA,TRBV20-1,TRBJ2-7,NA,CSASTRRVLREQYF,TGCAGTGCTAGTACGCGGAGGGTTCTCCGCGAGCAGTACTTC
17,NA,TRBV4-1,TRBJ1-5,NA,CASSQGEGTGSYQPQHF,TGCGCCAGCAGCCAAGGTGAGGGAACCGGCTCGTATCAGCCCCAGCATTTT
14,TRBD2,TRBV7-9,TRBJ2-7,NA,CASSPGGRVNEQYF,TGTGCCAGCAGCCCGGGGGGGCGCGTAAACGAGCAGTACTTC